This T cell receptor beta chain was retrieved from a study of blood T cells in healthy people across ages. Germline trimming cut 8 bases from V and 0 bases from J; bases unmatched to any gene: 6. The CDR3 loop spans 16 amino acids. Combining a sample-barcoded 5' primer with a J-beta primer mix, a second PCR ran for roughly 7 to 11 cycles. TCRdb re-called the 5' RACE reads with MiXCR, one entry per CDR3 protein. The sample consists of roughly 800,000 distinct CDR3 sequences, around 25% of them appearing once. This clonotype was seen more than once but under ten times. The sample was also linked to a second study, of T cells of mothers and their children.

The sequence derives from a boy younger than 18 in good health. The chain carries TRBV12-3 or TRBV12-4 and TRBJ1-6, with 8 bases matching TRBD1. What was sequenced was blood. The CDR3 DNA reads as TGTGCCAGCCAGGACAGGGAAGTCTCCTATAATTCACCCCTCCACTTT. Its translation is CASQDREVSYNSPLHF.